Detailed here is one T cell receptor (beta chain). What it binds is unknown. Other DNA sequences from this sample encode an identical CDR3 as well. V lost 0 bases to trimming and J lost 3 bases, with 4 bases between them. The CDR3 has 12 residues. Germline CDR1 SGHRS, CDR2 YFSETQ. Method: immunoSEQ multiplex PCR; TCRdb's copy keeps in-frame clones and lacks some. Among roughly 100,000 clones, over 80% were seen once, and the ten largest hold about 20%. This entry comes from a study of T cell responses to AZD1222 COVID-19 vaccine. Study results and limitations: Scientists sampled the repertoires only once the peak T cell response had passed. Only five to seven AZD1222 recipients tested seropositive at baseline.

The origin of this receptor is an adult in good health. Here the sequenced sample was peripheral blood, taken on day 0 of AZD1222 vaccination. V gene TRBV5-1 combines with J gene TRBJ2-7; D unclear. CDR3 bases: TGCGCCAGCAGCTTGGGCGACTACGAGCAGTACTTC. Translation: CASSLGDYEQYF.